Listed here are 26 T cell receptor beta chains from one sample, sequenced in a study of cytomegalovirus exposure and HLA in healthy donors. Use of 60 Vbeta and 13 Jbeta primers characterized the PCR. Generated by immunoSEQ multiplex PCR, the TCRdb table keeps only in-frame clones and is missing some. With tens of thousands of clones in the sample, the ten largest clones hold roughly 15%. Material for sequencing was PBMCs. The receptors derive from a man aged 50 to 60 in good health and CMV-seropositive.

This sequence joins TRBV14 and TRBJ2-7; D possibly corresponds to TRBD2 (6 bases). Germline V lookup: CDR1 SGHDN, CDR2 FVKESK. The CDR3 totals 15 residues. V lost 0 bases and J lost 6, with 15 bases in between. CDR3: CASSQDAGFSGEQYF. The CDR3 DNA reads as TGTGCCAGCAGCCAAGATGCGGGGTTTTCGGGCGAGCAGTACTTC.

This sequence joins TRBV9 and TRBJ2-5; D is uncertain. With 3 bases removed from V and 2 bases from J, the gap between germline ends came to 14 bases. The length of the CDR3 is 15 residues. CDR1 and CDR2 (germline): SGDLS, YYNGEE. The CDR3 is CASSAFQTSQETQYF. CDR3 nucleotide sequence: TGTGCCAGCAGCGCTTTCCAGACTTCGCAAGAGACCCAGTACTTC.

The chain joins TRBV30 to TRBJ2-1; D is uncertain. V shed 0 bases and J shed 1 base, with 4 bases lying between them. The CDR3 loop spans 13 amino acids. Germline loops: CDR1 GTSNPN, CDR2 SVGIG (reference sequence). CDR3 amino acids: CAWSVRSYNEQFF. CDR3 sequence (DNA): TGTGCCTGGAGTGTACGGTCCTACAATGAGCAGTTCTTC.

This rearrangement joins TRBV5-4 to TRBJ1-1; no reliable D call. V was trimmed by 1 base and J by 4 bases, leaving 11 bases between them. This CDR3 has 14 residues. Germline V gene sequence: CDR1 SGHNT, CDR2 YYREEE (reference sequence). CDR3 loop: CASSLPPGGTEAFF. CDR3 nucleotide sequence: TGTGCCAGCAGCTTGCCCCCGGGTGGCACTGAAGCTTTCTTT.

This chain links TRBV27 with TRBJ2-2, with TRBD2 matching over 13 bases. Germline CDR1 and CDR2: MNHEY and SMNVEV (reference sequence). The CDR3 is 17 residues long. Losses at the gene ends were 7 bases for V and 1 base for J; bases not matched to a gene: 6. In nucleotides, the CDR3 is TGTGCCAGCACCCCGGGACTAGCGGGGCTGAACACCGGGGAGCTGTTTTTT. Its protein is CASTPGLAGLNTGELFF.

The CDR3 reads CASSSTGVWYV. The CDR3 DNA is TGTGCCAGCAGCTCAACAGGGGTTTGGTACGTC. The chain links TRBV7-9 to TRBJ2-7; TRBD1 matches at 7 bases. After removal of 4 bases from V and 12 bases from J, the junction contained 6 bases not matched to a gene. Germline V lookup: CDR1 SEHNR, CDR2 FQNEAQ (reference sequence). The CDR3 loop spans 11 amino acids.

V and J are TRBV23-1 and TRBJ2-7; 10 nucleotides match TRBD1. TRBV23-1 is designated an ORF whose function remains uncertain. The CDR3 runs 18 residues. V trimming: 8 bases; J trimming: 3 bases; junction bases outside the gene matches: 19. CDR3 nucleotide sequence: TGCGCCAGCCGCTCCAGGACAGGGGGTCCCAGGAAAAACTACGAGCAGTACTTC. The encoded protein is CASRSRTGGPRKNYEQYF.

The chain links TRBV2 to TRBJ2-7; 7 bases fit TRBD1. The CDR3 contains 13 residues. Per the germline V gene, CDR1 is SNHLY and CDR2 is FYNNEI. J lost 4 bases, V lost 4 bases, and 4 bases had no gene match. The CDR3 coding sequence is TGTGCCAGCAGTGGCGGACAGGTATACGAGCAGTACGTC. It codes for CASSGGQVYEQYV.

The chain uses TRBV6-4 and TRBJ2-2; maybe TRBD2 (5 bases). CDR1 and CDR2 from the germline V gene are MRHNA and SNTAGT. CDR3 size: 13 residues. CDR3 nucleotides: TGTGCTACCCTTGCGCGGGTCCCCGGGGAGCTGTTTTTT. Protein: CATLARVPGELFF.

This chain links TRBV6-1 with TRBJ2-2; D perhaps matches TRBD2 (6 bases). V lost 4 bases and J 8 bases, leaving 17 bases between the germline ends. This CDR3 spans 15 amino acids. Germline V gene lookup returns CDR1 MNHNS and CDR2 SASEGT. In DNA form, the CDR3 reads TGTGCCAGCAGTGGGGGCGGGTCCGGGAGTGGGGAGCTGTTTTTT. This encodes CASSGGGSGSGELFF.

The CDR3 protein is CASSVPDRATEAFF. In nucleotides, the CDR3 is TGTGCCAGCAGTGTCCCGGACAGGGCCACTGAAGCTTTCTTT. The chain joins TRBV6-1 to TRBJ1-1; 8 nucleotides match TRBD1. Germline CDR1 is MNHNS and CDR2 is SASEGT. With 4 bases clipped from V and 4 bases from J, the junction kept 5 bases outside the gene matches. The CDR3 runs to 14 residues.

The rearrangement links TRBV30 to TRBJ2-7; tentative D call: TRBD1 (6 bases). Trimming pared 4 bases from V and 4 bases from J, leaving 8 bases between. The CDR3 totals 11 residues. CDR1 GTSNPN and CDR2 SVGIG come from the germline V gene (reference sequence). The CDR3 DNA reads as TGTGCCTGGACTACAGGGTACGAGCAGTACTTC. Protein sequence: CAWTTGYEQYF.

The CDR3: CASSSPTGSETQYF. CDR3 DNA: TGTGCCAGCAGTTCCCCGACTGGTAGCGAGACCCAGTACTTC. This chain joins TRBV27 and TRBJ2-5; no clear D. The CDR3 is 14 residues long. V lost 4 bases and J 5 bases, leaving 14 bases between the germline ends. Germline V gene data show CDR1 as MNHEY and CDR2 as SMNVEV (reference sequence).

This rearrangement joins TRBV28 to TRBJ2-1, with D possibly TRBD2 on 6 matching bases. V lost 7 bases and J lost 4, with 17 bases in between. Germline-derived CDR1 and CDR2 are MDHEN and SYDVKM. The CDR3 totals 15 residues. This chain's CDR3 is CASTPLASDYNEQFF. CDR3 DNA sequence: TGTGCCAGCACCCCTTTGGCTAGCGATTACAATGAGCAGTTCTTC. Full variable domain (missing parts from reference TRBV28 and TRBJ2-1): DVKVTQSSRYLVKRTGEKVFLECVQDMDHENMFWYRQDPGLGLRLIYFSYDVKMKEKGDIPEGYSVSREKKERFSLILESASTNQTSMYLCASTPLASDYNEQFFGPGTRLTVL.

In DNA, the CDR3 is TGCGCCAGCAGCCATGCAGGGGACCCGAACCTTATAAGCAATCAGCCCCAGCATTTT. Its protein product is CASSHAGDPNLISNQPQHF. The V call is TRBV4-3, the J call TRBJ1-5; weak D call: TRBD1 (6 bases). Deletions cut 3 bases from V and 1 base from J, with 22 bases between. The CDR3 has 19 amino acids. In germline, CDR1 is LGHNA, CDR2 YSLEER.

The chain carries TRBV4-1 and TRBJ1-5, with a weak D call TRBD1 (6 bases). Germline V lookup: CDR1 MGHRA, CDR2 YSYEKL. CDR3 length equals 18 residues. V shed 11 bases and J shed 0 bases, with 26 bases lying between them. This CDR3 reads CAPSQMGLGGLSNQPQHF. DNA of the CDR3: TGCGCCCCTAGCCAAATGGGGCTGGGGGGGCTTAGCAATCAGCCCCAGCATTTT.

The chain employs TRBV19 and TRBJ1-2, with D tentatively TRBD1 (6 bases). Trimming pared 3 bases from V and 0 bases from J, leaving 14 bases between. Germline V gene data show CDR1 as LNHDA and CDR2 as SQIVND (reference sequence). The CDR3 loop spans 16 amino acids. The CDR3: CASSIGTGKTNYGYTF. CDR3 bases: TGTGCCAGTAGTATCGGTACAGGGAAGACTAACTATGGCTACACCTTC.

This chain uses TRBV9 with TRBJ1-1; TRBD1 matches at 11 bases. V dropped 0 bases and J dropped 4; count of bases not matched to a gene: 2. The germline V gene encodes CDR1 SGDLS and CDR2 YYNGEE. The CDR3 totals 15 residues. CDR3 DNA: TGTGCCAGCAGCGTAGGAGGGACAGGGGGCACTGAAGCTTTCTTT. Amino acid sequence: CASSVGGTGGTEAFF.

The rearrangement uses TRBV2 and TRBJ1-2; TRBD1 matches 7 bases. This CDR3 is 19 amino acids long. Germline V CDR1 and CDR2: SNHLY, FYNNEI. Trimming took 5 bases from V and 1 from J; bases not matched to a gene: 19. CDR3 sequence (DNA): TGTGCCAGCAGTTCCCAGGGGTCGGGACAGTCTGTAGTTAACTATGGCTACACCTTC. Amino acids: CASSSQGSGQSVVNYGYTF.

The chain uses TRBV10-3 and TRBJ1-5; 7 nucleotides align to TRBD1. Trimming cost V 8 bases and J 6 bases; bases outside gene matches: 10. Germline CDR1 ENHRY, CDR2 SYGVKD. This CDR3 spans 14 amino acids. In DNA form, the CDR3 reads TGTGCCATCGCCCGACAGGGAGAGACTCAGCCCCAGCATTTT. It yields the protein CAIARQGETQPQHF.

This chain connects TRBV7-2 to TRBJ1-1, with a possible D match to TRBD1 (5 bases). Germline V gene data show CDR1 as SGHTA and CDR2 as FQGNSA. With 3 bases removed from V and 10 bases from J, the gap between germline ends came to 12 bases. The CDR3 is made up of 12 amino acids. CDR3 nucleotide sequence: TGTGCCAGCAGCTTTCGAGAAGGGGCAGCTTTCTTT. Its translation is CASSFREGAAFF.

The gene calls are TRBV5-6 and TRBJ2-5, with D possibly being TRBD2 (5 bases). V was pared by 1 base and J by 6 bases, with 13 bases between. Looked up from germline, CDR1 is SGHDT and CDR2 is YYEEEE. There are 14 residues in the CDR3. CDR3 in amino acids: CASSLLASKKTQYF. CDR3 nucleotides: TGTGCCAGCAGCTTGTTAGCGAGTAAGAAGACCCAGTACTTC.

This chain links TRBV5-6 with TRBJ2-1; 8 bases line up with TRBD2. V dropped 5 bases and J dropped 14; count of bases not matched to a gene: 18. CDR3 length equals 15 residues. CDR1 and CDR2 from the germline V gene are SGHDT and YYEEEE. CDR3 amino acids: CASSYGLAQQKGKFF. The CDR3 coding sequence is TGTGCCAGCAGTTACGGACTAGCTCAACAAAAGGGGAAGTTCTTC.

The chain is built from TRBV10-3 and TRBJ1-2; D gene uncertain. The germline CDR1 and CDR2 sequences are ENHRY and SYGVKD. This CDR3 contains 13 residues. V lost 7 bases and J lost 8, with 17 bases in between. The CDR3 bases are TGTGCCATCAAGTATAACAGAGATTACGGCTACACCTTC. Translation: CAIKYNRDYGYTF.

This sequence joins TRBV29-1 and TRBJ2-2; 7 bases agree with TRBD2. The germline V gene has CDR1 SQVTM and CDR2 ANQGSEA. J gave up 0 bases and V 6 bases, and 7 bases lay outside the gene matches. This CDR3 region has 15 residues. The CDR3 spells CSVVTGTTNTGELFF. The DNA for the CDR3 is TGCAGCGTGGTGACCGGGACTACGAACACCGGGGAGCTGTTTTTT.

J is TRBJ2-5 and V is TRBV5-6, with D perhaps matching TRBD2 (5 bases). The CDR3 consists of 16 residues. V was cut by 4 bases and J by 2 bases, with 18 bases left in between. Per germline, CDR1 SGHDT and CDR2 YYEEEE. The CDR3 loop is CASSLRGSRRQETQYF. The CDR3 DNA reads as TGTGCCAGCAGCCTCCGGGGTAGCAGGAGACAAGAGACCCAGTACTTC.